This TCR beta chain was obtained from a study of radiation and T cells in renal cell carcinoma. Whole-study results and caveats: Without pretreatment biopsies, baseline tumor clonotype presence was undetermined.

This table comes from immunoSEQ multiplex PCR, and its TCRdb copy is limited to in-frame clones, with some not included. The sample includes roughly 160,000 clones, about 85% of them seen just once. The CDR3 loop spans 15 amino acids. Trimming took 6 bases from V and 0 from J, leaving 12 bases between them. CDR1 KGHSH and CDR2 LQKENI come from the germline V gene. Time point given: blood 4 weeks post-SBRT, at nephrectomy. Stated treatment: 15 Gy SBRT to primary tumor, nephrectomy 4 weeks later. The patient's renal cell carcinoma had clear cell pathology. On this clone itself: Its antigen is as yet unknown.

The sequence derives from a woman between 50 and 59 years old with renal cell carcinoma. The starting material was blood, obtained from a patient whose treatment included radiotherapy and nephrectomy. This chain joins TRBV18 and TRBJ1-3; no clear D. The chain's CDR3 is CASSYRDHSGNTIYF. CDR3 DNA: TGTGCCAGCTCCTACCGGGATCACTCTGGAAACACCATATATTTT. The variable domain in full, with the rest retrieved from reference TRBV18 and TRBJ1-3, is NAGVMQNPRHLVRRRGQEARLRCSPMKGHSHVYWYRQLPEEGLKFMVYLQKENIIDESGMPKERFSAEFPKEGPSILRIQQVVRGDSAAYFCASSYRDHSGNTIYFGEGSWLTVV.